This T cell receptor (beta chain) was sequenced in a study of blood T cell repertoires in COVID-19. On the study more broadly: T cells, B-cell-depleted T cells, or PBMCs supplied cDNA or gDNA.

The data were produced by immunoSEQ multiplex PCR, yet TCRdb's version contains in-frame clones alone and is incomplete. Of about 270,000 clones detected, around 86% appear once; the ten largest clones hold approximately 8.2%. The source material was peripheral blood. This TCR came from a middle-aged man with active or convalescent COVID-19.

The CDR3 DNA follows: TGTGCCAGCAGCCGCCGACTAGCGGGGGACTTAGCCAAAAACATTCAGTACTTC. Its protein is CASSRRLAGDLAKNIQYF. The chain has TRBV3-1 (or the pseudogene TRBV3-2) and TRBJ2-4, with 12 bases aligning to TRBD2. Germline V lookup: CDR1 LGHDT, CDR2 YNNKEL (reference sequence). This CDR3 has 18 residues. V was clipped by 4 bases and J by 0 bases; unmatched bases: 7.